This T cell receptor (beta chain) appears in the sequencing data of a study of shared clonotypes between healthy human individuals (dated by TCRdb to between 2020 and 2021). With regard to the full study: A few men and two women, aged 18 to 49 years, made up the cohort. For each donor, CD4 naive and CD4 memory were each run on three plates, CD8 naive on two plates, and CD8 memory on one plate. To estimate repertoire size and how much clonotypes are shared between individuals, the study performed deep sequencing of blood TCR repertoires from a handful of healthy adults. Libraries were prepared and TCR repertoires were sequenced by different laboratories using diverse techniques, in order to increase sequencing depth and limit assay-specific biases. Each donor's leukapheresis produced roughly between about 0.9 and 9.5 billion PBMCs. On the study overall, not on this receptor specifically: The genetic and exposure-history diversity represented was limited by the small number of donors. About 5% of naive CD4, 3.5% of naive CD8, around 2.3% of memory CD4, and 0.35% to 0.4% of memory CD8 clonotypes were shared across several donors. Estimated clonotype richness was generally larger for naive than for memory subsets. Sampling was restricted to blood, and TCR repertoires in tissue are likely to differ from TCR repertoires in blood. Even with the large sequencing depth, rarefaction of the sorted-subset datasets indicated that sequencing was incomplete. Based on pairwise subsampling, the degree of clonotype sharing among donors was expected to be affected by sequencing depth. Clonotypes shared by all four sorted-subset donors showed higher generation probabilities than non-shared clonotypes.

Donors were healthy HIV-negative adults with no recently reported acute infections or vaccinations. All donors were Caucasian adults living in Nashville, Tennessee, USA. Magnetic negative selection was used to enrich CD4+ T cells, after which naive cells were positively selected on CD45RA and the negative fraction became the memory subset. Blood was obtained by leukapheresis, after which PBMCs were separated by Ficoll-Histopaque density gradient centrifugation and cryopreserved in liquid nitrogen vapor phase. Analytical flow cytometry was used to check the purity and quantity of every magnetically sorted T cell population. Each sorted fraction had its genomic DNA isolated and then quantified by UV absorbance on a Nanodrop 2000c. With regard to this clone: The antigen it binds to is not known. No much larger clone exists at a distance of one base, and base qualities are not known.

Using the deep immunoSEQ assay, TCR CDR3 regions were amplified from genomic DNA by multiplex PCR. Extracted genomic DNA from each cell subset was spread evenly across all wells of several immunoSEQ 96-well plates, with each plate serving as a replicate. Each replicate PCR for sorted subsets received about 210 ng genomic DNA, equal to roughly 33,000 T cell genomes. Purified libraries were measured with a Qubit 3.0 fluorometer, size-checked on a Bioanalyzer 2100, and measured again with the KAPA Library Quantification kit. Every immunoSEQ 96-well plate was sequenced on a separate single-read 150-cycle Illumina NextSeq 550 flow cell. In the original analysis: Because the immunoSEQ output included only junctional sequences and no quality scores, the filtering could not be the same as the filtering used for full-length reads. Sequences were annotated with PyIR, a Python wrapper for IgBLAST v1.9, and V/J genes and CDR3 were assigned using IMGT germline references. Reads with weak V/J assignments (E-value above 1e-6), missing CDR3, stop codons, out-of-frame junctions, or ambiguous translated residues were removed. V3J clonotypes were defined by identical inferred V gene, J gene, and CDR3 amino acid sequence. Percentage overlap between repertoires was calculated by dividing the number of shared unique clonotypes by the size of the smaller repertoire. Three approaches were used to assess repertoire richness: RTK rarefaction, the Chao1 estimator, and Recon v2.1 estimates of unobserved clonotypes. Generation probabilities for all TCRbeta clonotypes obtained by the gDNA method from several donors were computed using OLGA. Sourced from immuneACCESS, this table was stored by TCRdb with only in-frame sequences that have V and J called. A share of the clones is absent; for the studies checked, an unresolved V gene accounts for under half, and the remainder has no known explanation. The V and J calls and clone size come from that table; D and trimming were worked out from the DNA. Recorded for this sample are about 2.4 million clones; 93% of them occurred a single time. The ten most abundant clones make up 0.36% of the sample.

The germline ends are 12 bases apart after V is trimmed by 2 bases and J by 2 bases. CDR1 and CDR2, per the germline V gene, are MNHNS and SASEGT. The CDR3 contains 15 residues, cysteine and phenylalanine counted. The CDR3 DNA has 45 bases and is translated from base 1. Sequenced sample: naive CD4+ T cells from PBMCs. The sample's cell subset or site label, decoded: CD45RA+ positively selected. This chain joins TRBV6-1 to TRBJ1-2, with the identity of the D gene unclear. This TCR was recovered from a man between 18 and 35 years old in good health. Some clones in this sample may be carry-over from other donors' samples. The CDR3 in this case is CASSERFYGNYGYTF. The DNA sequence is as follows: TGTGCCAGCAGTGAAAGGTTCTACGGAAACTATGGCTACACCTTC.